The clone carrying this T cell receptor beta chain is medium-sized by share. Antigen specificity is unknown. V lost 7 bases, J lost 0 bases, and 19 bases lay in between. The CDR3 loop spans 16 amino acids. In germline, CDR1 is MDHEN, CDR2 SYDVKM. These data belong to a study of spatial heterogeneity in lung cancer. Each CDR3 protein is one row after TCRdb ran MiXCR on the 5' RACE reads. The sample lists 7,200 or so distinct CDR3 sequences, about 7% seen once, with roughly a sixth in the top ten. Time point given: sample taken at primary tumor resection. No cells were sorted before sequencing. The whole RNA sequenced was extracted from tumor, nontumor lung or frozen PBMC. Notes on the study in general: Higher tumor mutation counts went along with higher counts of expanded intratumoral alpha and beta TCRs.

J is TRBJ2-7 and V is TRBV28; D is perhaps TRBD1 (6 bases). Here the sequenced sample was lung tumor tissue, taken at surgery. The TCR sequence derives from a female donor with early-stage non-small cell lung cancer. CDR3 amino acids: CASTTPDRTSSYEQYF. As DNA, the CDR3 is TGTGCCAGCACCACCCCGGACAGAACGAGCTCCTACGAGCAGTACTTC.